This T cell receptor beta chain was documented in a study of blood T cell repertoires in COVID-19. Germline CDR1 is MNHEY and CDR2 is SVGAGI. The CDR3 length is 14 residues. Libraries were prepared by immunoSEQ multiplex PCR; TCRdb keeps only in-frame clonotypes and omits some of them. The data contain around 80,000 clones, 75% to 95% of them singletons. This TCR was recovered from a woman older than 75 with acute or convalescent COVID-19. The chain has TRBV6-5 and TRBJ2-7; the D is unclear. The sample consisted of peripheral blood. CDR3 sequence reads: CGPDCDCGQYEQYF. The CDR3 DNA sequence: TGTGGCCCTGATTGCGACTGTGGCCAATACGAGCAGTACTTC.